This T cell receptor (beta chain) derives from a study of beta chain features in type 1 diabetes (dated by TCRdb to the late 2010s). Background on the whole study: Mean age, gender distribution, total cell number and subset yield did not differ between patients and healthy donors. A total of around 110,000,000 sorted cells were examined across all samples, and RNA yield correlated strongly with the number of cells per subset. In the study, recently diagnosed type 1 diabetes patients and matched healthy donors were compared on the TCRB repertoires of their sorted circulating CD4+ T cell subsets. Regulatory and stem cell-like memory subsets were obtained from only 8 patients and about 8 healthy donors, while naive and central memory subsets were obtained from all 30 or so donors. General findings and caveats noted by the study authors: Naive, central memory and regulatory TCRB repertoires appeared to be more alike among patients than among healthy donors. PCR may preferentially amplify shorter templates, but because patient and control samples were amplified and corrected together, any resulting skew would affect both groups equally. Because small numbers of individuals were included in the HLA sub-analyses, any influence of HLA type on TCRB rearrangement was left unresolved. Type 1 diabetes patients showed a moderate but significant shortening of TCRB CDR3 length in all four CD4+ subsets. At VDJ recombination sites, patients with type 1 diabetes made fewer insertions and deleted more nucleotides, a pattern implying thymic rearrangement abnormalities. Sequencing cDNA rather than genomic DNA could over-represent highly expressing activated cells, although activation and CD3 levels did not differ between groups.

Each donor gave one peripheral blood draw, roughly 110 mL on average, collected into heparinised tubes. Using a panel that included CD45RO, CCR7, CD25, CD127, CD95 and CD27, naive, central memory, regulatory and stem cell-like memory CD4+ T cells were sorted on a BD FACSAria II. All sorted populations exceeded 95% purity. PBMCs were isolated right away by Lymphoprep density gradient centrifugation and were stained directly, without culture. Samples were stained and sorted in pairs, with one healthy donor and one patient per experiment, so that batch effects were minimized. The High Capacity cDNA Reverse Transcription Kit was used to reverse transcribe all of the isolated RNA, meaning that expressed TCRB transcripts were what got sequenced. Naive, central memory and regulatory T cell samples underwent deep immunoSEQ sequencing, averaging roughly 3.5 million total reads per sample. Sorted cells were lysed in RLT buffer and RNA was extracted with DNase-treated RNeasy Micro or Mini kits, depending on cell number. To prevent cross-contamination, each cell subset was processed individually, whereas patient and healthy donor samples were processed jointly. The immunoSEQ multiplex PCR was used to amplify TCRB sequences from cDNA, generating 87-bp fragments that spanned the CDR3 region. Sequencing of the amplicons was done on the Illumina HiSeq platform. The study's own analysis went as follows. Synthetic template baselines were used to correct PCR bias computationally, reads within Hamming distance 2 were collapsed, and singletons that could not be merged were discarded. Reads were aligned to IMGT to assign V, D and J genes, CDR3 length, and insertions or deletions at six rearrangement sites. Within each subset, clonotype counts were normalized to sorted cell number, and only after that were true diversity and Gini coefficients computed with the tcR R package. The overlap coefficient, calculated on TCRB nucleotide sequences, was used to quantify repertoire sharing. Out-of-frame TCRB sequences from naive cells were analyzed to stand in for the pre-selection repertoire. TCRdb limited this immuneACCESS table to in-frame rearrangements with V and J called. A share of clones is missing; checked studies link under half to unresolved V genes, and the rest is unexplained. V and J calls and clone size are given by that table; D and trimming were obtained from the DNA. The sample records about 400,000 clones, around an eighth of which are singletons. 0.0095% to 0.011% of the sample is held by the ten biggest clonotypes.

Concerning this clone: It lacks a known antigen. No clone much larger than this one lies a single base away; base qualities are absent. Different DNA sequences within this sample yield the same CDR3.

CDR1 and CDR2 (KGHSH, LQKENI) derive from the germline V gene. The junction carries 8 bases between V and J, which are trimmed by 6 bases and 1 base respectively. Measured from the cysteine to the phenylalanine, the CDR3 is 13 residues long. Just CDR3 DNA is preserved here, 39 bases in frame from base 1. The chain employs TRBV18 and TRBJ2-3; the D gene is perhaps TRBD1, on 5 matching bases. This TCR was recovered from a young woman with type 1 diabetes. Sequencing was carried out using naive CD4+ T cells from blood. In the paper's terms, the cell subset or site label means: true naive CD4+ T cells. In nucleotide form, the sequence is TGTGCCAGCTCCCAAGGGGGCACAGATACGCAGTATTTT. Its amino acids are CASSQGGTDTQYF.